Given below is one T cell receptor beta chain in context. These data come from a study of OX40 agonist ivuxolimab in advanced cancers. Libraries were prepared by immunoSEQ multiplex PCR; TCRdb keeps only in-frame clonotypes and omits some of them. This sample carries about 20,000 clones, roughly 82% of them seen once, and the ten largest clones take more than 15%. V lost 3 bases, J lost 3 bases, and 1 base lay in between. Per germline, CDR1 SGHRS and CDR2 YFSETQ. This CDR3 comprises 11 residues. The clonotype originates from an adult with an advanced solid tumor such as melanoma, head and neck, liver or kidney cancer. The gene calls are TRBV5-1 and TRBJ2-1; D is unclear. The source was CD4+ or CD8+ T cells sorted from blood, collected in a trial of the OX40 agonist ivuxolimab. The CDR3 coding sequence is TGCGCCAGCAGCTACTACAATGAGCAGTTCTTC. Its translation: CASSYYNEQFF.